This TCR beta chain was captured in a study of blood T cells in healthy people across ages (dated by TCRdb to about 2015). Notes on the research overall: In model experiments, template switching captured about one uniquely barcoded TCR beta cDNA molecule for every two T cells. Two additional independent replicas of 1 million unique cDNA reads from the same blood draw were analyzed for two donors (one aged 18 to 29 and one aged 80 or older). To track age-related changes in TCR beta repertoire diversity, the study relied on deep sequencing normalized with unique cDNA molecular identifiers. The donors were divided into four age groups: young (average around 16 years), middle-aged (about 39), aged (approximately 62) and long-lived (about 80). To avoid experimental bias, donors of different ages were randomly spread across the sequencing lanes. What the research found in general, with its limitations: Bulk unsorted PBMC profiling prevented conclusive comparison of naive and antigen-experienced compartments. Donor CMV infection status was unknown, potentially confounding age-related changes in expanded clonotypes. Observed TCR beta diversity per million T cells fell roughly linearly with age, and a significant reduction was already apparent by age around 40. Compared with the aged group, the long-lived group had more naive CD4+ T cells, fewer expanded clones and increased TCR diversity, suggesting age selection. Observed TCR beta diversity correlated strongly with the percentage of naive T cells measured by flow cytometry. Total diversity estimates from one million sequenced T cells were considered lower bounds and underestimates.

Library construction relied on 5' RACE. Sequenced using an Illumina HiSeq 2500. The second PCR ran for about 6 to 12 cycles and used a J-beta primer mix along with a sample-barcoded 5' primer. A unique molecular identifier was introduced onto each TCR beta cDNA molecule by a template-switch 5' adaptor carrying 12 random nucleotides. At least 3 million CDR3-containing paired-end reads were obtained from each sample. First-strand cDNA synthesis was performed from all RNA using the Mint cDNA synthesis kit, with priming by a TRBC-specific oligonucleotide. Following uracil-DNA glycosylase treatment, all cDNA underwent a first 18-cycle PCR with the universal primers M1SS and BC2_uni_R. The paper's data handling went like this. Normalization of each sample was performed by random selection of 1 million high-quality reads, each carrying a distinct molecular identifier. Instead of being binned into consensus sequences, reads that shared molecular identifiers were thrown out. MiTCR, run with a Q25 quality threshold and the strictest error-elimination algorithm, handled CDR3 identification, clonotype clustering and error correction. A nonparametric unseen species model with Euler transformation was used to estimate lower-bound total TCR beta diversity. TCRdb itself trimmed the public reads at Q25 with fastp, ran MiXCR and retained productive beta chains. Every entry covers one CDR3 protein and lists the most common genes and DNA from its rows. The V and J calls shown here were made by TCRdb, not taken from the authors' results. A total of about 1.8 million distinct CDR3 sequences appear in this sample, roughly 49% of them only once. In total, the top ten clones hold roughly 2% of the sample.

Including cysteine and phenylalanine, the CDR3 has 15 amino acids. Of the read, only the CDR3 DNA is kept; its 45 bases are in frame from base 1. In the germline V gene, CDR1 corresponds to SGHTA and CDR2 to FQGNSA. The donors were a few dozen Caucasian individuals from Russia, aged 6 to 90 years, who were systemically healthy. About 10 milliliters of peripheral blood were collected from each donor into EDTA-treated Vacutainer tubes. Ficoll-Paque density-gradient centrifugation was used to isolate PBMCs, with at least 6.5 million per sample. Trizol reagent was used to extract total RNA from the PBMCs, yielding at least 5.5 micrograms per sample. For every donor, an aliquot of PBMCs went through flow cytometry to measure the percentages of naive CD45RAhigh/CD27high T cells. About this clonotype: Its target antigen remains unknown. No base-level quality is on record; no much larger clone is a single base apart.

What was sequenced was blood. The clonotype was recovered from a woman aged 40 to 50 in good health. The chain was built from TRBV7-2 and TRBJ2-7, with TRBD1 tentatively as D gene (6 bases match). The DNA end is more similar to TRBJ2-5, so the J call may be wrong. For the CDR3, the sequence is CASSASLGQRETQYF. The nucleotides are TGTGCCAGCAGCGCCTCCTTGGGACAACGAGAGACCCAGTACTTC.